This T cell receptor (beta chain) came from a study of cytomegalovirus exposure and HLA in healthy donors. Regarding the study as a whole: Segments of the TCR beta V type were, in most cases, productive about 87% or about 30% of the time in an earlier analysis. Trimming of TCR beta V- and J-genes showed a link, identified in a later analysis, to a missense DCLRE1C variant.

The CDR3 is made up of 13 amino acids. Trimming shortened V by 6 bases and J by 0 bases, and 9 bases separated the two germline ends. Germline V gene lookup returns CDR1 MNHEY and CDR2 SMNVEV (reference sequence). Vbeta (60) and Jbeta (13) primers were used in the PCR. Libraries were prepared by immunoSEQ multiplex PCR; TCRdb keeps only in-frame clonotypes and omits some of them. The sample includes roughly 80,000 clones, over 60% of them seen just once. As to this clone: Its antigen is not known.

The clonotype comes from a woman aged 40-49 years in good health and CMV-seropositive. The genes are TRBV27 and TRBJ2-7; tentatively, D is TRBD2 (6 bases). The sample consisted of PBMCs. The CDR3 region is CASRLTSSYEQYF. CDR3 bases: TGTGCCAGCAGATTGACTAGCTCCTACGAGCAGTACTTC.